The next 30 T cell receptor beta chains were all read from a single sample in a study of T-cell memory formation after mild COVID-19. TCRdb reprocessed the 5' RACE reads with MiXCR, giving one entry per CDR3 protein. The sample includes about 250,000 distinct CDR3 sequences, less than 20% of them seen just once. Sequences were obtained from PBMCs or a T cell subset sorted from them (not recorded which). Receptors were obtained from an adult woman who had mild COVID-19 (a few samples of this study predate the infection). Cell type and time point are not known.

This clonotype has more than one count but fewer than ten. This sequence joins TRBV7-2 and TRBJ1-5; possibly TRBD1 for D (5 bases). The CDR3 has 15 residues. CDR1 SGHTA and CDR2 FQGNSA come from the germline V gene. Trimming removed 1 base from V and 6 bases from J, with 13 bases in between. The CDR3 nucleotides are TGTGCCAGCAGCTTAGGGGGGGAGGTTGGTCAGCCCCAGCATTTT. This codes for CASSLGGEVGQPQHF.

In its sample, this clonotype was seen a few times. This chain joins TRBV10-3 and TRBJ2-2, with 8 bases fitting TRBD1. The CDR3 length is 16 residues. Germline lookup yields CDR1 ENHRY and CDR2 SYGVKD. Trimming at V came to 2 bases and at J to 0 bases, leaving 2 bases not matched to a gene. In DNA, the CDR3 is TGTGCCATCAGTGAGGGGACAGGAACGAACACCGGGGAGCTGTTTTTT. Its translation is CAISEGTGTNTGELFF.

This clonotype showed up just a few times. J is TRBJ1-1 and V is TRBV24-1; D might be TRBD1 (5 bases). V was trimmed by 2 bases and J by 5 bases, leaving 8 bases between them. The CDR3 runs to 13 residues. Germline V gene lookup returns CDR1 KGHDR and CDR2 SFDVKD. The CDR3 sequence: CATSDSGGTEAFF. For the CDR3, the DNA is TGTGCCACCAGTGATTCTGGGGGAACTGAAGCTTTCTTT.

This clonotype was found once. V and J are TRBV29-1 and TRBJ2-3, with D unresolved. With 3 bases removed from V and 6 bases from J, the gap between germline ends came to 13 bases. CDR3 length equals 13 residues. Per the germline V gene, CDR1 is SQVTM and CDR2 is ANQGSEA. In DNA, the CDR3 is TGCAGCGTTGACCGGTTGTTGGTGGATACGCAGTATTTT. This sequence encodes CSVDRLLVDTQYF.

The CDR3 loop reads CSARSGTGASSTDTQYF. CDR3 nucleotides: TGCAGTGCTAGGTCCGGGACAGGAGCTTCTAGCACAGATACGCAGTATTTT. This chain joins TRBV20-1 and TRBJ2-3; 8 bases fit TRBD1. Germline CDR1 and CDR2: DFQATT and SNEGSKA (reference sequence). V shed 3 bases and J 0 bases; nucleotides not matched to a gene: 11. The CDR3 is 17 residues long.

This clonotype was observed at least ten times. The V and J genes are TRBV7-6 and TRBJ2-1; D remains ambiguous. This CDR3 has 16 residues. CDR1 and CDR2 (germline): SGHVS, FNYEAQ. Trimming shortened V by 4 bases and J by 6 bases, and 19 bases separated the two germline ends. CDR3 bases: TGTGCCAGCAGCTCCGGGCCCACAGTGCGTGGCAATGAGCAGTTCTTC. Amino acids: CASSSGPTVRGNEQFF.

This chain joins TRBV7-2 and TRBJ2-3; TRBD2 agrees at 8 bases. V lost 4 bases and J lost 3; bases outside the gene matches: 9. The CDR3 spans 16 residues. Germline values: CDR1 SGHTA, CDR2 FQGNSA. The CDR3 bases are TGTGCCAGCAGCTGGCGGGCCGGCGGGGGGACAGATACGCAGTATTTT. It translates to CASSWRAGGGTDTQYF.

This chain joins TRBV29-1 and TRBJ1-4, with D tentatively TRBD1 (6 bases). V was trimmed by 5 bases and J by 6 bases, leaving 16 bases between them. Germline V CDR1 and CDR2: SQVTM, ANQGSEA. This CDR3 comprises 14 residues. In DNA, the CDR3 is TGCAGCGTTCAATTTGGGGGGGCGGATGAAAAACTGTTTTTT. This translates into CSVQFGGADEKLFF. The complete variable domain, with remaining parts taken from reference TRBV29-1 and TRBJ1-4, reads SAVISQKPSRDICQRGTSLTIQCQVDSQVTMMFWYRQQPGQSLTLIATANQGSEATYESGFVIDKFPISRPNLTFSTLTVSNMSPEDSSIYLCSVQFGGADEKLFFGSGTQLSVL.

This clonotype was found many times. This chain uses TRBV7-2 with TRBJ2-1; the D is unclear. The CDR3 has 13 amino acids. Germline CDR1 reads SGHTA; CDR2 reads FQGNSA. V shed 3 bases and J shed 8 bases, with 11 bases lying between them. The CDR3: CASSFFGLDEQFF. The CDR3 nucleotides read TGTGCCAGCAGCTTTTTTGGGTTGGATGAGCAGTTCTTC. Full variable domain (remainder filled in from reference TRBV7-2 and TRBJ2-1): GAGVSQSPSNKVTEKGKDVELRCDPISGHTALYWYRQSLGQGLEFLIYFQGNSAPDKSGLPSDRFSAERTGGSVSTLTIQRTQQEDSAVYLCASSFFGLDEQFFGPGTRLTVL.

CDR3 sequence: CASSTTSGGGNEQFF. The DNA of the CDR3 is TGCGCCAGCAGCACGACTAGCGGGGGGGGCAATGAGCAGTTCTTC. V gene TRBV5-1 combines with J gene TRBJ2-1; 14 bases agree with TRBD2. Germline V gene data show CDR1 as SGHRS and CDR2 as YFSETQ. This CDR3 is 15 amino acids long. V shed 4 bases and J 6 bases; nucleotides not matched to a gene: 3.

This clonotype came up a few times. V gene TRBV7-9 combines with J gene TRBJ2-3; tentatively, D is TRBD2 (5 bases). V dropped 3 bases and J dropped 4 bases, with 11 bases sitting between them. CDR1 is SEHNR and CDR2 is FQNEAQ in the germline V gene (reference sequence). The CDR3 is 14 residues long. The CDR3 DNA reads TGTGCCAGCAGCTTCAGGCTAGCCGCAGATACGCAGTATTTT. This codes for CASSFRLAADTQYF. The full variable domain, rest sourced from reference TRBV7-9 and TRBJ2-3, is DTGVSQNPRHKITKRGQNVTFRCDPISEHNRLYWYRQTLGQGPEFLTYFQNEAQLEKSRLLSDRFSAERPKGSFSTLEIQRTEQGDSAMYLCASSFRLAADTQYFGPGTRLTVL.

This clonotype was counted only a few times. This chain joins TRBV6-2 or TRBV6-3 and TRBJ1-6; TRBD1 matches 8 bases. From germline, CDR1 is MNHEY and CDR2 SVGEGT. V trimming: 2 bases; J trimming: 9 bases; junction bases outside the gene matches: 9. CDR3 length: 16 amino acids. The CDR3 loop reads CASSYLGGQGGSPLHF. The CDR3 nucleotides read TGTGCCAGCAGTTACCTCGGAGGACAGGGAGGTTCACCCCTCCACTTT.

CDR3 DNA: TGTGCCAGCAGCCCGGGCAGGAGGACAGGGACGCACGAGCAGTACTTC. This gives the protein CASSPGRRTGTHEQYF. The J gene is TRBJ2-7, the V gene TRBV21-1; TRBD1 was called by the table and not checked on the DNA. TRBV21-1 is labeled a pseudogene. The CDR3 has 16 amino acids.

This clonotype was seen just once. An end of the junction differs from the germline gene, which may be a read error. The genes are TRBV5-1 and TRBJ2-7; 7 bases fit TRBD2. Germline V gene data show CDR1 as SGHRS and CDR2 as YFSETQ. CDR3 length equals 18 residues. The CDR3 coding sequence is TGCGCCAGCAGCTTGGGGGCCGGAAGCGGGGCCAGCTCCTACGATCAGTACTTC. It is translated as CASSLGAGSGASSYDQYF.

The V gene is TRBV12-3 or TRBV12-4, the J gene TRBJ2-7; TRBD2 is a possible D gene (6 bases). This CDR3 contains 15 residues. Deletions cut 7 bases from V and 0 bases from J, with 16 bases between. CDR3 protein: CASKRGGASSYEQYF. CDR3 coding DNA: TGTGCCAGCAAGAGGGGAGGTGCGAGCTCCTACGAGCAGTACTTC.

This clonotype was observed a few times. This rearrangement joins TRBV7-9 to TRBJ1-5, with 9 bases matching TRBD1. The CDR3 is 12 amino acids. Losses at the gene ends were 5 bases for V and 9 bases for J; bases not matched to a gene: 2. Germline assignment: CDR1 SEHNR and CDR2 FQNEAQ (reference sequence). The CDR3 spells CASSQGQGPQHF. In DNA form, the CDR3 reads TGTGCCAGCAGCCAGGGACAGGGGCCCCAGCATTTT. The full variable domain, in which reference TRBV7-9 and TRBJ1-5 provide the parts outside the CDR3, is DTGVSQNPRHKITKRGQNVTFRCDPISEHNRLYWYRQTLGQGPEFLTYFQNEAQLEKSRLLSDRFSAERPKGSFSTLEIQRTEQGDSAMYLCASSQGQGPQHFGDGTRLSIL.

The chain combines TRBV12-3 or TRBV12-4 with TRBJ2-2; D is unresolved. The CDR3 has 11 residues. Trimming took off 3 bases at V and 6 bases at J, with 2 bases between the two ends. CDR3 in amino acids: CASSFPGELFF. In DNA, the CDR3 is TGTGCCAGCAGTTTCCCCGGGGAGCTGTTTTTT.

The V and J genes are TRBV20-1 and TRBJ1-1; a possible D gene is TRBD1 (5 bases). The CDR3 runs to 15 residues. CDR1 DFQATT and CDR2 SNEGSKA come from the germline V gene (reference sequence). Trimming left V 3 bases short and J 0 bases short, with 14 bases between. This CDR3 reads CSARGGAGMNTEAFF. CDR3 sequence (DNA): TGCAGTGCTAGGGGTGGGGCAGGGATGAACACTGAAGCTTTCTTT.

This clonotype came up a few times. The chain joins TRBV27 to TRBJ2-2, with D possibly TRBD2 on 7 matching bases. Per the germline V gene, CDR1 is MNHEY and CDR2 is SMNVEV (reference sequence). V dropped 6 bases and J dropped 2 bases, with 13 bases sitting between them. CDR3 length equals 15 residues. CDR3 DNA: TGTGCCAGCAGGCGGGGGCAGGCAAACACCGGGGAGCTGTTTTTT. Protein: CASRRGQANTGELFF.

This clonotype was observed at least ten times. J is TRBJ2-3 and V is TRBV5-1; 11 nucleotides match TRBD2. This CDR3 has 17 amino acids. The germline V gene has CDR1 SGHRS and CDR2 YFSETQ. V trimming: 3 bases; J trimming: 2 bases; junction bases outside the gene matches: 8. Here the CDR3 DNA reads TGCGCCAGCAGCTCTGCCCTAGCGGGGGGAATCACAGATACGCAGTATTTT. The encoded protein is CASSSALAGGITDTQYF.

The chain joins TRBV20-1 to TRBJ2-7; D remains unclear. The CDR3 is made up of 15 amino acids. Trimming cost V 5 bases and J 2 bases, with 19 bases left between them. Germline loops: CDR1 DFQATT, CDR2 SNEGSKA (reference sequence). CDR3 amino acids: CSAPPSGLGPYEQYF. The CDR3 DNA is TGCAGTGCTCCCCCGTCCGGGCTAGGGCCCTACGAGCAGTACTTC.

This clonotype was observed a handful of times. The CDR3 sequence: CASSIGDRATGETQYF. Here the CDR3 DNA reads TGTGCCAGTAGTATAGGTGACAGGGCTACCGGAGAGACCCAGTACTTC. This chain uses TRBV19 with TRBJ2-5; 7 bases agree with TRBD1. The CDR3 loop spans 16 amino acids. Germline CDR1 LNHDA, CDR2 SQIVND (reference sequence). J lost 4 bases, V lost 1 base, and 9 bases had no gene match.

This clonotype was counted only a few times. The junction shows a germline mismatch at one end, possibly a read error. V usage is TRBV7-3 and J usage is TRBJ1-2; D not certain. The CDR3 sequence is 13 residues long. The V gene's germline CDR1 is SGHTA and CDR2 FQGTGA. The DNA for the CDR3 is TGTGCCAGCAGCTACGATCGTCGATCCGTTGTACGATTC. This encodes CASSYDRRSVVRF.

On this clonotype itself: A single base separates this from a much larger clone, so it may be a read error. The chain combines TRBV2 with TRBJ1-1, with a tentative D call TRBD1 (5 bases). With 1 base removed from V and 0 bases from J, the gap between germline ends came to 15 bases. Germline V lookup: CDR1 SNHLY, CDR2 FYNNEI. CDR3 length: 17 amino acids. DNA of the CDR3: TGTGCCAGCAGTGAAGGGGCAGGGATGAACATGAACACTGAAGCTTTCTTT. This codes for CASSEGAGMNMNTEAFF.

This clonotype was observed a single time. The CDR3 spells CASSQVQGSTEAFF. Here the CDR3 DNA reads TGTGCCAGCAGCCAAGTTCAGGGCAGCACTGAAGCTTTCTTT. The rearrangement links TRBV4-2 to TRBJ1-1, with a tentative D call TRBD1 (5 bases). V was clipped by 1 base and J by 4 bases, with 10 bases between them. CDR1 LGHNA and CDR2 YNFKEQ come from the germline V gene. This CDR3 contains 14 residues.

In this sample, this clonotype turned up a few times. This chain uses TRBV6-1 with TRBJ2-7, with 7 bases lining up with TRBD1. The CDR3 is 13 residues long. Germline V gives CDR1 MNHNS, CDR2 SASEGT. With 9 bases clipped from V and 0 bases from J, the junction kept 5 bases outside the gene matches. The CDR3 region is CASRGQDSYEQYF. In nucleotides, the CDR3 is TGTGCCAGTAGAGGACAGGACTCCTACGAGCAGTACTTC.

This clonotype has at least ten counts. The chain recombines TRBV12-3 or TRBV12-4 with TRBJ1-2; D remains unclear. V shed 1 base and J shed 4 bases, with 4 bases lying between them. The CDR3 has 12 residues. The chain's CDR3 is CASSLGSYGYTF. The DNA for the CDR3 is TGTGCCAGCAGTTTAGGTTCCTATGGCTACACCTTC.

The genes are TRBV29-1 and TRBJ1-2; D perhaps matches TRBD1 (5 bases). Germline lookup yields CDR1 SQVTM and CDR2 ANQGSEA. The CDR3 loop spans 13 amino acids. V lost 2 bases to trimming and J lost 13 bases, with 20 bases between them. Here the CDR3 DNA reads TGCAGCGTTGAAAGCGGCCAGGTGGGGGTTTCCACCTTC. This codes for CSVESGQVGVSTF.

The chain joins TRBV27 to TRBJ2-2; possible D gene TRBD1, 6 bases. This CDR3 is built from 15 residues. CDR1 and CDR2 (germline): MNHEY, SMNVEV (reference sequence). Trimming took 7 bases from V and 1 from J, leaving 13 bases between them. For the CDR3, the DNA is TGTGCCAGCACCCGCCTGACAGGGAACACCGGGGAGCTGTTTTTT. Translation: CASTRLTGNTGELFF.

The chain links TRBV7-9 to TRBJ1-2; 9 bases line up with TRBD1. Trimming took 5 bases from V and 8 from J; bases not matched to a gene: 3. Germline V gene sequence: CDR1 SEHNR, CDR2 FQNEAQ (reference sequence). The CDR3 contains 12 residues. Here the CDR3 reads CASSPDRGGYTF. CDR3 in DNA: TGTGCCAGCAGCCCGGACAGGGGAGGCTACACCTTC.